What follows is one T cell receptor (beta chain) and its context. The antigen it recognizes is unknown. Base qualities are missing; no much larger clone stands one base away. The junction shows trimming of 3 bases on V and 1 base on J, and the gene matches do not reach 5 bases of it. Spanning cysteine to phenylalanine, the CDR3 consists of 15 amino acids. The entry retains the CDR3 DNA only, 45 bases that are in frame from base 1. As encoded in the germline V gene, CDR1 is SGHRS while CDR2 is YFSETQ. The method was PCR. TCRdb names Illumina HiSeq 2500 as the instrument used. Molecular barcoding was employed in the preparation of TCR libraries, with unique molecular identifiers being used to normalize TCRbeta repertoire quantification. TCRdb reanalyzed the raw reads on its own, using fastp at Q25 for trimming and MiXCR for clone calling, and kept in-frame beta chains. All rows with the same CDR3 protein become a single entry with the most common DNA and genes. For this sample the table gives a few hundred thousand distinct CDR3 sequences, of which about 9.3% were detected only once. Of the sample, roughly 2.5% falls within the top ten clones.

The data stem from a study of T-cell reconstitution after alpha-beta-depleted transplantation in children (dated by TCRdb to 2016 to 2017). With regard to the full study: Using TCR repertoire profiling, the study quantitatively followed how T-cell immune reconstitution unfolded in children after TCRalphabeta/CD19-depleted allogeneic hematopoietic cell transplantation.

The TCR originated in a human donor who donated a stem cell graft to a child with acute lymphoblastic leukemia. The chain employs TRBV5-1 and TRBJ1-1, and 8 junction bases match TRBD1. The material was PBMCs from the stem cell graft donor, obtained from the stem cell graft. The CDR3 region: CASSSLGTGNTEAFF. The nucleotide sequence reads as follows: TGCGCCAGCAGCTCTCTCGGGACAGGGAACACTGAAGCTTTCTTT. The CDR3 plus the reference TRBV5-1 and TRBJ1-1 genes for the other parts give the full variable domain: KAGVTQTPRYLIKTRGQQVTLSCSPISGHRSVSWYQQTPGQGLQFLFEYFSETQRNKGNFPGRFSGRQFSNSRSEMNVSTLELGDSALYLCASSSLGTGNTEAFFGQGTRLTVV.